These T cell receptor beta chains were read from a single sample in a study of CD4 T cells in relation to SARS-CoV-2 and coronaviruses. Assay used: immunoSEQ multiplex PCR; TCRdb lists only in-frame clones, some missing. This sample carries under 20,000 clones, about 80% of them seen once, and the ten largest clones take 15% to 17%. What these receptors recognize is not known. Input material: CD4+ T cells from PBMCs, cultured in vitro. The source of these receptors is a human donor in good health. The CDR3 runs from the conserved cysteine through the conserved F or W. Fields, in order: V gene, J gene, CDR3 protein.

TRBV5-1,TRBJ1-4,CASSSDATNEKLFF
TRBV4-1,TRBJ2-2,CASSQVGRGLTGELFF
TRBV5-4,TRBJ2-7,CASSLGGEQYF
TRBV5-1,TRBJ2-7,CASSVETGKKYEQYF
TRBV3-1/TRBV3-2,TRBJ2-7,CASSQSVSGGLWEQYF
TRBV7-9,TRBJ2-7,CASSLAGWKTYEQYF
TRBV7-2,TRBJ1-1,CASSFIREAFF
TRBV7-2,TRBJ2-3,CASSLGTPGDTQYF
TRBV2,TRBJ1-4,CASSESSPYSLVGKLFF
TRBV7-9,TRBJ1-2,CASSFGGSYGYTF
TRBV30,TRBJ1-4,CAWGRDPAAEKLFF
TRBV5-1,TRBJ1-1,CASSLAAQGSLLGTEAFF
TRBV2,TRBJ1-5,CASSGTLNQPQHF
TRBV7-9,TRBJ2-1,CASSLGTSGIVQFF
TRBV11-2,TRBJ1-1,CASSQRRDLEAFF
TRBV18,TRBJ2-5,CASSPRLGGFQETQYF
TRBV6-6,TRBJ2-5,CASSQGVQETQYF
TRBV7-3,TRBJ2-1,CASSLSAGGYNEQFF
TRBV2,TRBJ1-2,CASSPLPRGGLYGYTF
TRBV10-1,TRBJ2-1,CASSERSGQDNEQFF
TRBV28,TRBJ2-3,CATENVGTGGMGYF
TRBV2,TRBJ1-5,CASSSRTGGIRQPQHF
TRBV5-1,TRBJ2-1,CASSSAGLAGEQFF
TRBV2,TRBJ1-5,CASSSGPSPSNQPQHF
TRBV6-5,TRBJ2-7,CASKQGFFDEQYF
TRBV29-1,TRBJ1-1,CSVEDLTVHTEAFF
TRBV7-9,TRBJ1-2,CASSLRSLGYTF
TRBV7-9,TRBJ1-4,CASSLALSGGEKLFF
TRBV14,TRBJ1-3,CASSQVSNTIYF
TRBV14,TRBJ1-1,CASSPNLGDSAFF
TRBV2,TRBJ2-2,CASSMGTARGELFF
TRBV27,TRBJ2-2,CASSLRGTGELFF
TRBV3-1/TRBV3-2,TRBJ1-2,CASSQDRGYYGYTF
TRBV27,TRBJ2-7,CASSLSGTGVYEQYF
TRBV5-1,TRBJ1-2,CASSSTQDIGLRGYTF
TRBV2,TRBJ2-5,CASTPPELKTQYF
TRBV6-4,TRBJ2-3,CASSEGDREVGTQYF
TRBV6-5,TRBJ1-1,CASRMDGMNTEAFF